This T cell receptor beta chain was sequenced for a study of shared clonotypes between healthy human individuals. The overall study: Each donor's CD8 memory used one plate, CD8 naive two, each CD4 subset three.

V was pared by 4 bases and J by 5 bases, with 3 bases of the junction left unmatched. CDR3 size: 15 residues. CDR1 and CDR2 from the germline V gene are MGHRA and YSYEKL. Terminally differentiated effector memory CD45RA+ cells were excluded from the naive CD8 cells, which were CD45RO-negative and positively selected for CCR7. Assay used: immunoSEQ multiplex PCR; TCRdb lists only in-frame clones, some missing. The data hold some 740,000 clones, with 85% to 95% observed a single time. Source material: naive CD8+ T cells sorted from blood. The TCR comes from a man aged 25 to 40 in good health. This chain uses TRBV4-1 with TRBJ2-1; TRBD2 matches at 12 bases. CDR3 nucleotide sequence: TGCGCCAGCAGCCTCGGACTAGCGGGGCACAATGAGCAGTTCTTC. It codes for CASSLGLAGHNEQFF.